The rows below give T cell receptor beta chains drawn from one sample of a study of patients and donors after allogeneic stem cell transplantation. TCRdb re-analysed the RT-PCR reads in MiXCR, keeping a single row per CDR3 protein. Of about 230,000 distinct CDR3 sequences in the sample, roughly 15% were seen once. Sequencing used blood, either unsorted or a sorted T cell fraction (not recorded which). All receptors derive from a human donor who was either an allogeneic HSCT recipient or a stem cell or donor lymphocyte infusion donor (not recorded which). It is not recorded whose cells these are; they may come from a transplant donor. The conserved cysteine and the conserved F or W are not part of the CDR3 here.

j_call: TRBJ2-7
v_call: TRBV20-1
cdr3_aa: SARGGGTRSYEQY

j_call: TRBJ1-5
v_call: TRBV20-1
cdr3_aa: SARDWTGARNQPQH

j_call: TRBJ2-1
v_call: TRBV5-1
cdr3_aa: ASSLMAGRRF

j_call: TRBJ1-5
v_call: TRBV20-1
cdr3_aa: SARDRVFGNQPQH

j_call: TRBJ2-1
v_call: TRBV11-2
cdr3_aa: ASSLVSVGSYNEQF

j_call: TRBJ1-1
v_call: TRBV6-1
cdr3_aa: ASSEQVVTEAF

j_call: TRBJ2-1
v_call: TRBV6-2/TRBV6-3
cdr3_aa: ASNADRNNEQF

j_call: TRBJ2-4
v_call: TRBV19
cdr3_aa: ASRSGQGTKNIQY

j_call: TRBJ2-1
v_call: TRBV7-2
cdr3_aa: ASSPTFDEQF

j_call: TRBJ2-5
v_call: TRBV25-1
cdr3_aa: ASSEAGRGETQY

j_call: TRBJ2-7
v_call: TRBV5-1
cdr3_aa: ASSLATASEQY

j_call: TRBJ2-1
v_call: TRBV19
cdr3_aa: ASSTSGLGDNEQF